This T cell receptor (beta chain) was found in a study of identical twins. The CDR3 has 13 residues. Germline CDR1 reads SGHRS; CDR2 reads YFSETQ. Trimming stripped 0 bases from V and 9 bases from J, with 10 bases between. A universal primer binding site was introduced by template switching. The final cDNA contained unique molecular identifiers. From the 5' RACE reads, TCRdb called clonotypes with MiXCR, one entry per CDR3 protein. Of 470,000 or so distinct CDR3 sequences in the sample, 20% to 25% were seen once. The same sample was also used in a study of T cells expressing NK-cell markers. From that study: Alpha-beta TCR T cells were the sole sorting target in several experiments, owing to an anti-gamma-delta TCR antibody. NKG2C+ dominant clonotype frequencies in roughly six donors were about 1.0-7.5% of CD8+ T cells.

The gene calls are TRBV5-1 and TRBJ2-1; a possible D gene is TRBD1 (5 bases). The sequence was collected from a woman younger than 35 in good health. The sequencing input was CD4+ T cells sorted from blood. The chain's CDR3 is CASSLGRGAEQFF. CDR3 in DNA: TGCGCCAGCAGCTTGGGTAGGGGCGCTGAGCAGTTCTTC. Looking up the rest from reference TRBV5-1 and TRBJ2-1 gives the full variable domain: KAGVTQTPRYLIKTRGQQVTLSCSPISGHRSVSWYQQTPGQGLQFLFEYFSETQRNKGNFPGRFSGRQFSNSRSEMNVSTLELGDSALYLCASSLGRGAEQFFGPGTRLTVL.